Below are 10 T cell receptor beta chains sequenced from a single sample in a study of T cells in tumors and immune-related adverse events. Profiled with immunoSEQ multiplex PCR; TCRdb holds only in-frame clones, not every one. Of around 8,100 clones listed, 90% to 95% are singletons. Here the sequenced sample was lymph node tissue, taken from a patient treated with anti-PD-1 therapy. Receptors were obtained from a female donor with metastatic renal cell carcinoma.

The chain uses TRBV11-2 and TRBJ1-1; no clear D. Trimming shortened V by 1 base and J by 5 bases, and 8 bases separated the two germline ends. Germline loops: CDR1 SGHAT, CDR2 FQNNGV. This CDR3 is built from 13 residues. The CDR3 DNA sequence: TGTGCCAGCAGCTTAGGGCGGAATACTGAAGCTTTCTTT. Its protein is CASSLGRNTEAFF.

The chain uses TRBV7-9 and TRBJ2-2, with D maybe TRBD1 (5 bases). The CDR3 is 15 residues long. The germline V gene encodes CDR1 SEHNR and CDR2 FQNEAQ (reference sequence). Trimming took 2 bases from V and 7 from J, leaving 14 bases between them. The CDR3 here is CASSLPGSRGGELFF. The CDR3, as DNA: TGTGCCAGCAGCTTACCAGGGTCCCGAGGCGGGGAGCTGTTTTTT.

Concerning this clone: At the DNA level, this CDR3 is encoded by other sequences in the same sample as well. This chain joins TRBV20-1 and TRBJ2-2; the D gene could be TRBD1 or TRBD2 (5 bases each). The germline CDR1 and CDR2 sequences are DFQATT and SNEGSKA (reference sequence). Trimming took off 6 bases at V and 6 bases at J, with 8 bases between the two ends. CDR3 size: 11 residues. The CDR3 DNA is TGCAGTGCGGGACGAGCCGGGGAGCTGTTTTTT. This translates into CSAGRAGELFF.

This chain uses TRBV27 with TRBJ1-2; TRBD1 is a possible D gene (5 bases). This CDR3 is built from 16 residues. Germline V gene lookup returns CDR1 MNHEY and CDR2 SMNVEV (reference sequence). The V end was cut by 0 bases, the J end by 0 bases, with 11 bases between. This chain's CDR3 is CASSLSSWGPNYGYTF. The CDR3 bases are TGTGCCAGCAGTTTATCGTCGTGGGGCCCTAACTATGGCTACACCTTC.

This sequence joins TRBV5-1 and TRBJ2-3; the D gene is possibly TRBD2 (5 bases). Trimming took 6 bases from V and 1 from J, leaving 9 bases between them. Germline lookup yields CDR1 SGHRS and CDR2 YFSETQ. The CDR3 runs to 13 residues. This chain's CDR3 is CASTGKRTDTQYF. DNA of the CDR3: TGCGCCAGCACCGGGAAACGCACAGATACGCAGTATTTT.

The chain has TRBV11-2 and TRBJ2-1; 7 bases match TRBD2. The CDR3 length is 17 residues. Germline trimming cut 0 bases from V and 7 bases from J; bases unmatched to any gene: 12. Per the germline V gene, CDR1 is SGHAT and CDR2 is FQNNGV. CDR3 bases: TGTGCCAGCAGCTTAGATTCTTGGCTAGCGGTCGGAAATGAGCAGTTCTTC. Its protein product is CASSLDSWLAVGNEQFF.

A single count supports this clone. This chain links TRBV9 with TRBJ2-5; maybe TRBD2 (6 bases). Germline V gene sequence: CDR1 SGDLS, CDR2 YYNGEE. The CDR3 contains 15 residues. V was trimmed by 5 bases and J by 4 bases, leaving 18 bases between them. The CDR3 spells CASSRTPMGGETQYF. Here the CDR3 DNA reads TGTGCCAGCAGTCGAACTCCTATGGGGGGAGAGACCCAGTACTTC.

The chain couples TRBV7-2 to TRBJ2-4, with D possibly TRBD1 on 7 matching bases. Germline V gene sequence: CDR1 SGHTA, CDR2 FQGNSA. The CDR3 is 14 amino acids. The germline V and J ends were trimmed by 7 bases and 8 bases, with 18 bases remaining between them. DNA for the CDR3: TGTGCCAGCACCCTCCAGGGGGGACGAGACATTCAGTACTTC. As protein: CASTLQGGRDIQYF.

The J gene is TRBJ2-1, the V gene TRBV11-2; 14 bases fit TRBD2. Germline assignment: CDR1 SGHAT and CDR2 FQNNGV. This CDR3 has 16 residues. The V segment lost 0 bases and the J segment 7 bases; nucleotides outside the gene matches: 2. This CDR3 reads CASSLEGLAGVNEQFF. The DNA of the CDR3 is TGTGCCAGCAGCTTAGAGGGACTAGCGGGAGTAAATGAGCAGTTCTTC.

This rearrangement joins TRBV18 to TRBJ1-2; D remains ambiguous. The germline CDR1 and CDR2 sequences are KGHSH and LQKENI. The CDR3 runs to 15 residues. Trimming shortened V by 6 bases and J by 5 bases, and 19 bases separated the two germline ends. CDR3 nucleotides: TGTGCCAGCTCCCGGGGTATCATGGAGGGTTATGGCTACACCTTC. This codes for CASSRGIMEGYGYTF.